These 28 T cell receptor beta chains were sequenced from one sample in a study of cytomegalovirus exposure and HLA in healthy donors. Both 60 Vbeta primers and 13 Jbeta primers went into the PCR. Sequencing used immunoSEQ multiplex PCR; TCRdb keeps in-frame clones, though not all of them. Seen here are some 140,000 clones, roughly 70% observed once, and the top ten hold 2.5% to 4%. Sequenced sample: PBMCs. The source is a man aged 40-49 years in good health and CMV-seronegative.

The chain couples TRBV5-1 to TRBJ1-6; 7 nucleotides line up with TRBD1. This CDR3 is 16 amino acids long. Germline assignment: CDR1 SGHRS and CDR2 YFSETQ. Unmatched junction bases numbered 13, after V lost 5 bases and J lost 8 bases. As DNA, the CDR3 is TGCGCCAGCAGTCCGGACAGGCCGACGGGGGATTCACCCCTCCACTTT. It codes for CASSPDRPTGDSPLHF.

The V and J genes are TRBV30 and TRBJ1-1, with 12 bases aligning to TRBD1. Unmatched junction bases numbered 3, after V lost 2 bases and J lost 2 bases. The CDR3 covers 15 residues. Germline V CDR1 and CDR2: GTSNPN, SVGIG (reference sequence). For the CDR3, the DNA is TGTGCCTGGAGTCAGGGGACAGGGGGCAACACTGAAGCTTTCTTT. Encoded protein: CAWSQGTGGNTEAFF. Based on the CDR3 plus reference TRBV30 and TRBJ1-1, the full variable domain is SQTIHQWPATLVQPVGSPLSLECTVEGTSNPNLYWYRQAAGRGLQLLFYSVGIGQISSEVPQNLSASRPQDRQFILSSKKLLLSDSGFYLCAWSQGTGGNTEAFFGQGTRLTVV.

The chain joins TRBV5-1 to TRBJ2-5; 7 nucleotides align to TRBD1. With V trimmed by 5 bases and J by 7 bases, 11 bases remained unmatched. The germline CDR1 and CDR2 sequences are SGHRS and YFSETQ. This CDR3 spans 14 amino acids. The CDR3 bases are TGCGCCAGCAGTTTGACCGGACAGGCGGGGACCCAGTACTTC. Its protein product is CASSLTGQAGTQYF. Together with reference TRBV5-1 and TRBJ2-5, the CDR3 gives the full variable domain: KAGVTQTPRYLIKTRGQQVTLSCSPISGHRSVSWYQQTPGQGLQFLFEYFSETQRNKGNFPGRFSGRQFSNSRSEMNVSTLELGDSALYLCASSLTGQAGTQYFGPGTRLLVL.

CDR3 DNA sequence: TGTGCCTGGAACTATGGCACGGGTGATACGCAGTATTTT. This gives the protein CAWNYGTGDTQYF. The genes are TRBV30 and TRBJ2-3; D ambiguous. V was trimmed by 4 bases and J by 6 bases, leaving 14 bases between them. This CDR3 is built from 13 residues. Germline values: CDR1 GTSNPN, CDR2 SVGIG (reference sequence).

The chain has TRBV7-2 and TRBJ2-2; TRBD1 matches 7 bases. The CDR3 totals 13 residues. Germline V gene data show CDR1 as SGHTA and CDR2 as FQGNSA. V lost 4 bases, J lost 8 bases, and 4 bases stayed unmatched. The CDR3 coding sequence is TGTGCCAGCAGCTCATACAGGGGTGGGGAGCTGTTTTTT. Translating gives CASSSYRGGELFF. The full variable domain, rest sourced from reference TRBV7-2 and TRBJ2-2, is GAGVSQSPSNKVTEKGKDVELRCDPISGHTALYWYRQSLGQGLEFLIYFQGNSAPDKSGLPSDRFSAERTGGSVSTLTIQRTQQEDSAVYLCASSSYRGGELFFGEGSRLTVL.

The chain couples TRBV15 to TRBJ2-5; possible D gene TRBD1, 5 bases. CDR3 length: 13 amino acids. CDR1 and CDR2 from the germline V gene are LNHNV and YYDKDF (reference sequence). Trimming took off 3 bases at V and 4 bases at J, with 9 bases between the two ends. This CDR3 is CATSSGHGETQYF. The CDR3, as DNA: TGTGCCACCAGCAGTGGACACGGAGAGACCCAGTACTTC.

The V call is TRBV5-4, the J call TRBJ2-2, with a tentative D call TRBD2 (6 bases). The CDR3 spans 17 residues. Trimming took 4 bases from V and 3 from J, leaving 19 bases between them. The germline V gene encodes CDR1 SGHNT and CDR2 YYREEE (reference sequence). The CDR3 sequence: CASSLPVGLDDTGELFF. DNA of the CDR3: TGTGCCAGCAGCCTCCCAGTGGGACTTGACGACACCGGGGAGCTGTTTTTT. Complete variable domain (other parts from reference TRBV5-4 and TRBJ2-2): ETGVTQSPTHLIKTRGQQVTLRCSSQSGHNTVSWYQQALGQGPQFIFQYYREEENGRGNFPPRFSGLQFPNYSSELNVNALELDDSALYLCASSLPVGLDDTGELFFGEGSRLTVL.

The chain joins TRBV7-3 to TRBJ2-6, with D hard to call. Per the germline V gene, CDR1 is SGHTA and CDR2 is FQGTGA. V was clipped by 6 bases and J by 0 bases, with 9 bases between them. The CDR3 consists of 15 residues. The CDR3 loop is CASSPGYSGANVLTF. In nucleotides, the CDR3 is TGTGCCAGCAGTCCCGGGTACTCTGGGGCCAACGTCCTGACTTTC.

The chain joins TRBV30 to TRBJ1-2; D gene uncertain. The CDR3 has 12 amino acids. Germline V gene lookup returns CDR1 GTSNPN and CDR2 SVGIG (reference sequence). V gave up 4 bases and J gave up 7 bases, with 13 bases separating them. This CDR3 is CAWTRRGLGYTF. Here the CDR3 DNA reads TGTGCCTGGACCCGACGCGGTCTTGGCTACACCTTC.

This clone was picked up many times. The CDR3 is CASSLNPVNEQFF. The CDR3, as DNA: TGTGCCAGCAGCTTGAATCCAGTCAATGAGCAGTTCTTC. The chain recombines TRBV7-9 with TRBJ2-1; no reliable D call. Germline V lookup: CDR1 SEHNR, CDR2 FQNEAQ (reference sequence). This CDR3 has 13 amino acids. V dropped 3 bases and J dropped 6 bases, with 9 bases sitting between them.

The chain couples TRBV7-9 to TRBJ2-1, with 9 bases that match TRBD2. V dropped 0 bases and J dropped 7; count of bases not matched to a gene: 4. The CDR3 contains 15 residues. From germline, CDR1 is SEHNR and CDR2 FQNEAQ (reference sequence). This chain's CDR3 is CASSLAAGGPNEQFF. CDR3 coding DNA: TGTGCCAGCAGCTTAGCGGCGGGAGGGCCAAATGAGCAGTTCTTC.

This chain joins TRBV5-4 and TRBJ2-2; 7 bases match TRBD2. The CDR3 totals 17 residues. V lost 4 bases and J lost 3; bases outside the gene matches: 12. Germline loops: CDR1 SGHNT, CDR2 YYREEE (reference sequence). CDR3 region: CASSLEGTSADTGELFF. The CDR3 DNA reads TGTGCCAGCAGCCTCGAGGGTACTAGCGCAGACACCGGGGAGCTGTTTTTT. Full variable domain (outside the CDR3, taken from reference TRBV5-4 and TRBJ2-2): ETGVTQSPTHLIKTRGQQVTLRCSSQSGHNTVSWYQQALGQGPQFIFQYYREEENGRGNFPPRFSGLQFPNYSSELNVNALELDDSALYLCASSLEGTSADTGELFFGEGSRLTVL.

This clone came up once. The chain combines TRBV9 with TRBJ2-1, with D perhaps TRBD2 (6 bases). In germline, CDR1 is SGDLS, CDR2 YYNGEE. The CDR3 runs 16 residues. The V gene lost 3 bases and the J gene lost 9 bases, with 22 bases spanning the gap. The CDR3 spells CASSGRTGTLNLEQFF. The CDR3 coding sequence is TGTGCCAGCAGCGGCCGTACCGGGACTCTCAACCTTGAGCAGTTCTTC.

J is TRBJ2-7 and V is TRBV13; unclear D gene. Germline V gene lookup returns CDR1 PRHDT and CDR2 FYEKMQ (reference sequence). Trimming removed 4 bases from V and 3 bases from J, with 10 bases in between. CDR3 length: 13 amino acids. In nucleotides, the CDR3 is TGTGCCAGCAGCTCACAAGCAGGCTACGAGCAGTACTTC. Translating it yields CASSSQAGYEQYF.

The V gene is TRBV6-5, the J gene TRBJ1-5; the D is unclear. The V gene's germline CDR1 is MNHEY and CDR2 SVGAGI. The CDR3 has 15 residues. V lost 0 bases and J 7 bases, leaving 13 bases between the germline ends. Written as DNA, the CDR3 is TGTGCCAGCAGTTACTCGAGAGGACGGGGACAGCCCCAGCATTTT. This encodes CASSYSRGRGQPQHF.

The genes are TRBV7-8 and TRBJ1-4; D might be TRBD1 (5 bases). CDR1 SGHVS and CDR2 FQNEAQ come from the germline V gene. The CDR3 has 15 amino acids. Deletions cut 1 base from V and 5 bases from J, with 11 bases between. CDR3 coding DNA: TGTGCCAGCAGCTTAGAAGACAGACCGAATGAAAAACTGTTTTTT. It is translated as CASSLEDRPNEKLFF.

There are a few counts of this clone. The chain carries TRBV7-6 and TRBJ2-5; D may be TRBD2 (5 bases). The CDR3 sequence is 15 residues long. Germline V gene lookup returns CDR1 SGHVS and CDR2 FNYEAQ. V was shortened by 1 base and J by 5 bases, with 14 bases between the two germline ends. Written as DNA, the CDR3 is TGTGCCAGCAGCTTAGGGTATCGGGGTAGGGAGACCCAGTACTTC. It encodes CASSLGYRGRETQYF.

The gene calls are TRBV28 and TRBJ1-2; D not certain. The germline CDR1 and CDR2 sequences are MDHEN and SYDVKM. The V end lost 3 bases, the J end lost 11 bases, and 13 bases lay between the germline ends. There are 12 residues in the CDR3. The CDR3 DNA follows: TGTGCCAGCAGTTTCGGAAGTACAGAGTACACCTTC. It translates to CASSFGSTEYTF.

The table lists this clone with a few counts. The rearrangement joins TRBV5-1 to TRBJ2-5; 7 bases align to TRBD1. In germline, CDR1 is SGHRS, CDR2 YFSETQ. V gave up 4 bases and J gave up 3 bases; unmatched junction bases: 6. The CDR3 consists of 14 residues. Here the CDR3 reads CASSTGQQEETQYF. In DNA, the CDR3 is TGCGCCAGCAGCACGGGACAGCAAGAAGAGACCCAGTACTTC.

The chain couples TRBV6-1 to TRBJ2-1, with D uncertain. The V gene lost 1 base and the J gene lost 4 bases, with 8 bases spanning the gap. CDR3 size: 14 residues. In germline, CDR1 is MNHNS, CDR2 SASEGT. CDR3 in amino acids: CASSEVAGYNEQFF. The DNA of the CDR3 is TGTGCCAGCAGTGAAGTGGCAGGATACAATGAGCAGTTCTTC.

The CDR3 reads CASPMGVSQGETQYF. The CDR3 bases are TGTGCTAGTCCTATGGGGGTTTCACAGGGGGAGACCCAGTACTTC. The chain has TRBV12-5 and TRBJ2-5; TRBD1 agrees at 7 bases. Unmatched junction bases numbered 14, after V lost 8 bases and J lost 5 bases. CDR1 is LGHNT and CDR2 is FRNRAP in the germline V gene. The CDR3 has 15 amino acids.

J is TRBJ2-5 and V is TRBV6-5; maybe TRBD2 (5 bases). Germline CDR1 reads MNHEY; CDR2 reads SVGAGI. CDR3 length equals 16 residues. With 4 bases removed from V and 1 base from J, the gap between germline ends came to 16 bases. CDR3 sequence (DNA): TGTGCCAGCAGTTTTCGGTGGACTCGAATCCAAGAGACCCAGTACTTC. Protein sequence: CASSFRWTRIQETQYF.

The chain couples TRBV14 to TRBJ1-1; TRBD1 matches at 7 bases. The length of the CDR3 is 12 residues. V lost 3 bases, J lost 10 bases, and 5 bases stayed unmatched. Germline loops: CDR1 SGHDN, CDR2 FVKESK. In DNA, the CDR3 is TGTGCCAGCAGCCATCCCCCAGGGGGAGCTTTCTTT. Protein product: CASSHPPGGAFF. The variable domain in full, with the rest retrieved from reference TRBV14 and TRBJ1-1, is EAGVTQFPSHSVIEKGQTVTLRCDPISGHDNLYWYRRVMGKEIKFLLHFVKESKQDESGMPNNRFLAERTGGTYSTLKVQPAELEDSGVYFCASSHPPGGAFFGQGTRLTVV.

The genes are TRBV9 and TRBJ2-2; TRBD2 matches at 8 bases. Germline values: CDR1 SGDLS, CDR2 YYNGEE. CDR3 length: 16 amino acids. J gave up 3 bases and V 0 bases, and 4 bases lay outside the gene matches. This CDR3 is CASSVELAADTGELFF. DNA of the CDR3: TGTGCCAGCAGCGTAGAACTAGCGGCGGACACCGGGGAGCTGTTTTTT. The full variable domain, its missing parts supplied by reference TRBV9 and TRBJ2-2, is DSGVTQTPKHLITATGQRVTLRCSPRSGDLSVYWYQQSLDQGLQFLIQYYNGEERAKGNILERFSAQQFPDLHSELNLSSLELGDSALYFCASSVELAADTGELFFGEGSRLTVL.

Points on this clone: This sample also contains other DNA sequences that code for the same CDR3. J is TRBJ2-7 and V is TRBV6-5; 8 bases are shared with TRBD1. V gave up 0 bases and J gave up 3 bases; unmatched junction bases: 1. This CDR3 contains 14 residues. Per the germline V gene, CDR1 is MNHEY and CDR2 is SVGAGI. In nucleotides, the CDR3 is TGTGCCAGCAGTTACTCAGGACAGGGCTACGAGCAGTACTTC. This sequence encodes CASSYSGQGYEQYF.

CDR3 DNA sequence: TGTGCCAGCAGTTACTCCCAGGGAACTGGCTACACCTTC. Translation: CASSYSQGTGYTF. V is TRBV6-5 and J is TRBJ1-2, with D possibly TRBD1 on 5 matching bases. Trimming removed 0 bases from V and 7 bases from J, with 9 bases in between. Germline loops: CDR1 MNHEY, CDR2 SVGAGI. The CDR3 is 13 residues long.

This clone was seen a few times. This chain's CDR3 is CASSLTSGDTEAFF. Written as DNA, the CDR3 is TGTGCCAGCAGCTTAACGTCAGGGGACACTGAAGCTTTCTTT. The genes are TRBV7-3 and TRBJ1-1, with D possibly TRBD1 on 6 matching bases. With 0 bases removed from V and 3 bases from J, the gap between germline ends came to 8 bases. Germline V gene sequence: CDR1 SGHTA, CDR2 FQGTGA. CDR3 length: 14 amino acids.

This rearrangement joins TRBV30 to TRBJ2-1, with 10 bases matching TRBD2. Germline trimming cut 4 bases from V and 6 bases from J; bases unmatched to any gene: 0. Germline V gene lookup returns CDR1 GTSNPN and CDR2 SVGIG (reference sequence). The length of the CDR3 is 12 residues. The CDR3 region is CAWTSGGNEQFF. In DNA, the CDR3 is TGTGCCTGGACTAGCGGGGGCAATGAGCAGTTCTTC. The full variable domain, its missing parts supplied by reference TRBV30 and TRBJ2-1, is SQTIHQWPATLVQPVGSPLSLECTVEGTSNPNLYWYRQAAGRGLQLLFYSVGIGQISSEVPQNLSASRPQDRQFILSSKKLLLSDSGFYLCAWTSGGNEQFFGPGTRLTVL.